Below, one TCR beta chain is given with its context. This specimen belongs to a study of blood T cell repertoires in COVID-19. At the level of the study: Samples representing acute and convalescent COVID-19 were sourced from the United States, Italy and Spain.

The authors' processing: Nucleated cell counts were estimated from reference gene primer amplification. The repertoire was sequenced with immunoSEQ multiplex PCR; TCRdb's copy has only in-frame clones and lacks some. The V and J calls and clone size were taken over from that table, and D and trimming were inferred from the DNA. The top ten hold roughly 1.4% of the sample, which has 110,000 to 150,000 clones, around 86% seen once. Germline assignment: CDR1 SGHTA and CDR2 FQGNSA. V lost 5 bases, J lost 6 bases, and 13 bases stayed unmatched. The CDR3 sequence is 15 residues long. The sample was peripheral blood. This clonotype was sampled from a human donor in a cohort sampled during active COVID-19. V and J are TRBV7-2 and TRBJ2-7; 7 nucleotides align to TRBD1. In DNA, the CDR3 is TGTGCCAGCAGCCCTCAGACGACAGGGTACTTCGAGCAGTACTTC. Its protein product is CASSPQTTGYFEQYF.